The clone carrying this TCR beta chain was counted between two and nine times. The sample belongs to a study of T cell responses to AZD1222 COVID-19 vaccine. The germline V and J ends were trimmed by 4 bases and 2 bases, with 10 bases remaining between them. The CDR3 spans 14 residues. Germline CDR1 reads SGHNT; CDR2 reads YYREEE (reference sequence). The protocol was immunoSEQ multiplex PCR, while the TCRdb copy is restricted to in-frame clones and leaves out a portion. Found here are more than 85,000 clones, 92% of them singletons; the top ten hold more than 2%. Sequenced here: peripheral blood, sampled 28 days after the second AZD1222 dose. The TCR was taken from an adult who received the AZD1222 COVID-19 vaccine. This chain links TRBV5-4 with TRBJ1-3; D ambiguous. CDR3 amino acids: CASSPAVAGNTIYF. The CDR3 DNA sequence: TGTGCCAGCAGCCCCGCAGTCGCTGGAAACACCATATATTTT.